Below are 19 T cell receptor beta chains sequenced from a single sample in a study of shared T cell receptors in the human thymus. Profiling relied on immunoSEQ multiplex PCR, and the TCRdb table lists in-frame clones only, not all of them. Of hundreds of thousands of clones listed, around 87% are singletons. The sample was also reused in another study, on human thymus T cells.

Sequencing was performed on thymocytes. All receptors derive from a boy less than two years old with a congenital heart defect.

The rearrangement links TRBV7-6 to TRBJ2-2, with 7 nucleotides matching TRBD1. Germline CDR1 and CDR2: SGHVS and FNYEAQ. The CDR3 is made up of 16 amino acids. V was pared by 4 bases and J by 3 bases, with 8 bases of the junction left unmatched. In DNA, the CDR3 is TGTGCCAGCAGCTACCCGGACAGGTCCTACACCGGGGAGCTGTTTTTT. Translation gives CASSYPDRSYTGELFF. Drawing the rest from reference TRBV7-6 and TRBJ2-2, the complete variable domain is GAGVSQSPRYKVTKRGQDVALRCDPISGHVSLYWYRQALGQGPEFLTYFNYEAQQDKSGLPNDRFSAERPEGSISTLTIQRTEQRDSAMYRCASSYPDRSYTGELFFGEGSRLTVL.

This clone has just a few counts. The J gene is TRBJ1-1, the V gene TRBV6-4, with TRBD1 matching over 7 bases. Germline V gene sequence: CDR1 MRHNA, CDR2 SNTAGT. V shed 6 bases, J shed 3 bases, and the junction held 7 bases outside the gene matches. The CDR3 is 14 residues long. The CDR3 sequence is CASRRTGLDTEAFF. The CDR3, as DNA: TGTGCCAGCAGGAGGACAGGTCTGGACACTGAAGCTTTCTTT.

Comments on this clone: The limits of the CDR3 on the DNA are not certain, so only TCRdb's listed CDR3 is given. The chain carries TRBV29-1 and TRBJ1-2; the table's D call of TRBD1 was not tested on the DNA. Germline CDR1 reads SQVTM; CDR2 reads ANQGSEA. The CDR3 extends over 24 residues, inclusive of both ends. Here the CDR3 reads CSVERMEWATPSVRGDREGVGYTF.

V usage is TRBV19 and J usage is TRBJ2-7, with TRBD2 identical over 12 bases. Germline CDR1 is LNHDA and CDR2 is SQIVND (reference sequence). The CDR3 is made up of 16 amino acids. The V segment lost 1 base and the J segment 0 bases; nucleotides outside the gene matches: 1. The DNA of the CDR3 is TGTGCCAGTAGTATAGGGACTAGCGGGGACTCCTACGAGCAGTACTTC. It translates to CASSIGTSGDSYEQYF.

The V gene is TRBV28, the J gene TRBJ2-7; TRBD2 is a possible D gene (7 bases). The CDR3 loop spans 21 amino acids. V dropped 7 bases and J dropped 3 bases, with 37 bases sitting between them. Germline V gene sequence: CDR1 MDHEN, CDR2 SYDVKM. The CDR3 here is CASISYPPGLQGGTGLYEQYF. The CDR3 bases are TGTGCCAGCATCTCTTATCCCCCGGGACTACAGGGTGGTACCGGGCTCTACGAGCAGTACTTC.

The chain links TRBV4-1 to TRBJ2-7, with 7 bases lining up with TRBD2. Germline trimming cut 3 bases from V and 7 bases from J; bases unmatched to any gene: 6. The CDR3 has 13 amino acids. Per the germline V gene, CDR1 is MGHRA and CDR2 is YSYEKL. CDR3 sequence reads: CASSQGRGREQYF. DNA for the CDR3: TGCGCCAGCAGCCAGGGGCGGGGGAGGGAGCAGTACTTC.

The J gene is TRBJ2-5, the V gene TRBV2; 10 nucleotides line up with TRBD2. Unmatched junction bases numbered 18, after V lost 3 bases and J lost 5 bases. Germline-derived CDR1 and CDR2 are SNHLY and FYNNEI. CDR3 size: 19 residues. The DNA of the CDR3 is TGTGCCAGCAGTGATACCGGTCGGCTAGCGGGAGTGTGGCGGGAGACCCAGTACTTC. This sequence encodes CASSDTGRLAGVWRETQYF.

The rearrangement uses TRBV7-2 and TRBJ2-7; weak D call: TRBD2 (5 bases). Trimming removed 5 bases at V and 2 bases at J, with 16 bases between. The CDR3 spans 15 residues. The germline V gene has CDR1 SGHTA and CDR2 FQGNSA. For the CDR3, the DNA is TGTGCCAGCAGCCCCATCGCCGGGGTCCCCTACGAGCAGTACTTC. Its translation is CASSPIAGVPYEQYF.

The chain has TRBV7-6 and TRBJ2-1, with 7 bases that match TRBD2. CDR3 size: 16 residues. With 1 base clipped from V and 9 bases from J, the junction kept 12 bases outside the gene matches. The germline CDR1 and CDR2 sequences are SGHVS and FNYEAQ. Here the CDR3 DNA reads TGTGCCAGCAGCTTAGAACGGGGGGTCCCCTCGGGTGAGCAGTTCTTC. Its translation is CASSLERGVPSGEQFF.

As concerns this clone: The sample carries other DNA sequences with the same CDR3. The genes are TRBV19 and TRBJ1-1; 8 bases align to TRBD1. The CDR3 has 15 amino acids. V was pared by 3 bases and J by 1 base, with 4 bases of the junction left unmatched. Germline V gene lookup returns CDR1 LNHDA and CDR2 SQIVND (reference sequence). For the CDR3, the DNA is TGTGCCAGTAGTATTGGTGGACAGGGGAACACTGAAGCTTTCTTT. Protein sequence: CASSIGGQGNTEAFF.

This clone has a handful of counts. The CDR3 DNA reads as TGCGCCAGCAGCCAAGAGCCGCAAATGAGCACCGGGGAGCTGTTTTTT. Its translation is CASSQEPQMSTGELFF. This rearrangement joins TRBV4-3 to TRBJ2-2; D uncertain. Germline CDR1 is LGHNA and CDR2 is YSLEER. The CDR3 contains 16 residues. V lost 0 bases, J lost 4 bases, and 12 bases lay in between.

The chain links TRBV4-3 to TRBJ2-7, with 7 bases that match TRBD2. V was clipped by 3 bases and J by 7 bases; unmatched bases: 18. Germline CDR1 and CDR2: LGHNA and YSLEER. There are 17 residues in the CDR3. The CDR3 is CASSHDYPGGGLGEQYF. The CDR3 nucleotides are TGCGCCAGCAGCCACGACTACCCCGGGGGAGGGTTAGGGGAGCAGTACTTC.

J is TRBJ1-4 and V is TRBV28; TRBD1 agrees at 9 bases. The CDR3 loop spans 16 amino acids. V trimming: 8 bases; J trimming: 8 bases; junction bases outside the gene matches: 15. Germline V gene sequence: CDR1 MDHEN, CDR2 SYDVKM. The CDR3, as DNA: TGTGCCAGCTCCCCGGGACAGGGTGTACGAAGGGAAAAACTGTTTTTT. This encodes CASSPGQGVRREKLFF.

The CDR3 reads CATQGKDYEQYF. The CDR3, as DNA: TGTGCCACCCAGGGAAAGGACTACGAGCAGTACTTC. The gene calls are TRBV6-5 and TRBJ2-7; a possible D gene is TRBD1 (5 bases). The length of the CDR3 is 12 residues. CDR1 is MNHEY, CDR2 SVGAGI, per germline. Trimming left V 10 bases short and J 3 bases short, with 13 bases between.

This rearrangement joins TRBV2 to TRBJ1-4; no firm D call. The length of the CDR3 is 12 residues. In germline, CDR1 is SNHLY, CDR2 FYNNEI. V shed 2 bases and J shed 10 bases, with 8 bases lying between them. In DNA form, the CDR3 reads TGTGCCAGCAGTGAAAGGGCGGGAAAACTGTTTTTT. This codes for CASSERAGKLFF.

The DNA of the CDR3 is TGTGCCAGCAGTCAGCTGAGCCGGGGGTTCAACACTGAAGCTTTCTTT. Its translation: CASSQLSRGFNTEAFF. The chain uses TRBV27 and TRBJ1-1, with D perhaps TRBD1 (5 bases). V lost 5 bases, J lost 2 bases, and 18 bases lay in between. The CDR3 has 16 amino acids. Germline assignment: CDR1 MNHEY and CDR2 SMNVEV (reference sequence).

The chain is built from TRBV2 and TRBJ2-7; 7 nucleotides align to TRBD1. This CDR3 is 19 amino acids long. The germline V gene encodes CDR1 SNHLY and CDR2 FYNNEI. The junction had 16 bases not matched to a gene; V was cut back by 0 bases and J by 2 bases. The CDR3 reads CASSEAIRFRRQGAYEQYF. The CDR3 coding sequence is TGTGCCAGCAGTGAAGCAATTAGGTTTCGACGTCAGGGGGCCTACGAGCAGTACTTC.

The chain recombines TRBV9 with TRBJ2-6; possibly TRBD1 for D (6 bases). The germline V gene encodes CDR1 SGDLS and CDR2 YYNGEE. V was pared by 3 bases and J by 0 bases, with 16 bases between. The CDR3 runs 18 residues. The CDR3 DNA reads TGTGCCAGCAGCGGATCAGGGGTCCCACTCTCTGGGGCCAACGTCCTGACTTTC. Its translation is CASSGSGVPLSGANVLTF.

The rearrangement joins TRBV5-6 to TRBJ2-3; 8 nucleotides line up with TRBD2. J lost 6 bases, V lost 5 bases, and 14 bases had no gene match. The CDR3 spans 16 residues. The germline V gene has CDR1 SGHDT and CDR2 YYEEEE. This chain's CDR3 is CASSYTTSDVGDTQYF. CDR3 DNA sequence: TGTGCCAGCAGTTATACGACTAGCGACGTAGGGGATACGCAGTATTTT. The whole variable domain, filled in from reference TRBV5-6 and TRBJ2-3, reads DAGVTQSPTHLIKTRGQQVTLRCSPKSGHDTVSWYQQALGQGPQFIFQYYEEEERQRGNFPDRFSGHQFPNYSSELNVNALLLGDSALYLCASSYTTSDVGDTQYFGPGTRLTVL.